This record concerns one TCR beta chain sequence. Original processing methods: Scientists estimated how many nucleated cells there were by amplifying reference gene primers. The table came from immunoSEQ multiplex PCR; TCRdb's copy has only in-frame clones and leaves some out. The DNA gave D and trimming, while V, J and clone size come from that table. This table holds hundreds of thousands of clones, roughly 90% found once. The data derive from a study of blood T cell repertoires in COVID-19. Across the study: Sources were T cells, B-cell-depleted T cells, or PBMCs; the material itself was cDNA or gDNA.

CDR1 LNHNV and CDR2 YYDKDF come from the germline V gene (reference sequence). The CDR3 is made up of 16 amino acids. V dropped 5 bases and J dropped 8; count of bases not matched to a gene: 11. Participants spanned ages roughly 18 to 90 years and resided in roughly 26 US areas. Among Cohort 3 donors, those recovered had two negative PCRs, clearance, or symptom resolution. This TCR derives from a woman aged 35 to 49 who had recovered from COVID-19. The rearrangement uses TRBV15 and TRBJ2-1; 11 positions agree with TRBD2. Sequenced material: PBMCs or T cells enriched from blood (not recorded which). As DNA, the CDR3 is TGTGCCACCAGCGGGACAACTAGCGGGAGAGGCGATGAGCAGTTCTTC. It translates to CATSGTTSGRGDEQFF.